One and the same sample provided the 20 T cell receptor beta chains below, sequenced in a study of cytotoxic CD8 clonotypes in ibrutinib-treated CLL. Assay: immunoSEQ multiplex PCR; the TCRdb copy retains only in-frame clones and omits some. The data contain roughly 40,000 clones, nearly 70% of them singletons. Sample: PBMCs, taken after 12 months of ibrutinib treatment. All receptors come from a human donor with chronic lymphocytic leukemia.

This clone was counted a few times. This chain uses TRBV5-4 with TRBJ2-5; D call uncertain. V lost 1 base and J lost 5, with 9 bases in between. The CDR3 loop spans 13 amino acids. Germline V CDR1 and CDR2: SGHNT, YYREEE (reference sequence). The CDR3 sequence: CASSLYGRETQYF. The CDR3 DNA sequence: TGTGCCAGCAGCTTGTACGGTCGGGAGACCCAGTACTTC.

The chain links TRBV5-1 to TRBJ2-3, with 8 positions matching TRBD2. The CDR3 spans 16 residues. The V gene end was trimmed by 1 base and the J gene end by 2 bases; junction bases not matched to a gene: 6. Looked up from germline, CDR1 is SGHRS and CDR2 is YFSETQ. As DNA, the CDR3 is TGCGCCAGCAGCTTGAGGGTAGCGGGAAACACAGATACGCAGTATTTT. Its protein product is CASSLRVAGNTDTQYF.

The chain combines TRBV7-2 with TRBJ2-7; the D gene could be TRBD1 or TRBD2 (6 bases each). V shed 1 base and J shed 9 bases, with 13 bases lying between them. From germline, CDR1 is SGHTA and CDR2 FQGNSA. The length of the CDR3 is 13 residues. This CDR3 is CASSLEGGLGQYF. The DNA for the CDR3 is TGTGCCAGCAGCTTAGAGGGGGGCTTGGGGCAGTACTTC.

CDR3 residues: CASSLAPPQGGQYF. CDR3 in DNA: TGTGCCAGCAGCTTAGCCCCCCCTCAGGGGGGGCAGTATTTT. The chain is built from TRBV11-2 and TRBJ2-3; weak D call: TRBD1 (7 bases). Per the germline V gene, CDR1 is SGHAT and CDR2 is FQNNGV. The ends were cut back, 1 base at V and 11 bases at J, with 16 bases in the middle. This CDR3 has 14 residues.

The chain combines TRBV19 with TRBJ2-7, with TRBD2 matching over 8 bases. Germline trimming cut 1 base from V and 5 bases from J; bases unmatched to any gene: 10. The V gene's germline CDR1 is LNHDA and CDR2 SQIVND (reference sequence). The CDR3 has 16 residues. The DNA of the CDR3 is TGTGCCAGTAGTATAGTTGCGGCTAGCGGGTTCCACGAGCAGTACTTC. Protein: CASSIVAASGFHEQYF.

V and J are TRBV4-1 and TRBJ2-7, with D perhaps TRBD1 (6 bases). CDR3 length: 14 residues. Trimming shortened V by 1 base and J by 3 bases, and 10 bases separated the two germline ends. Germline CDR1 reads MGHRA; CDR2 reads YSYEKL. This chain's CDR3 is CASSQVTGNYEQYF. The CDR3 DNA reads TGCGCCAGCAGCCAAGTTACAGGGAACTACGAGCAGTACTTC.

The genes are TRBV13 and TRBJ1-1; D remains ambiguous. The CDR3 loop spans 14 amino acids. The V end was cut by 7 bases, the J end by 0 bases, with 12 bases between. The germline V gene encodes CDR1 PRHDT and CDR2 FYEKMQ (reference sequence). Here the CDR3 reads CASNGRIMNTEAFF. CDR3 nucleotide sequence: TGTGCCAGCAATGGTAGGATAATGAACACTGAAGCTTTCTTT.

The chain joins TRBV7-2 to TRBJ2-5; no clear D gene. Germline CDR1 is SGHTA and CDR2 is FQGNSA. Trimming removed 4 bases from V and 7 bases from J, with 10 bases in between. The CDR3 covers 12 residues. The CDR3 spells CASSSPYGTQYF. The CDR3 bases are TGTGCCAGCAGCTCGCCTTACGGGACCCAGTACTTC.

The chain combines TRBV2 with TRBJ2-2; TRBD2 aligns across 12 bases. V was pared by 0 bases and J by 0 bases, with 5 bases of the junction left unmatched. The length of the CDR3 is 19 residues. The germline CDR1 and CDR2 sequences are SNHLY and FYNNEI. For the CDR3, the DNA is TGTGCCAGCAGTGAAGCCCGAGGACTAGCGGGGTCGAACACCGGGGAGCTGTTTTTT. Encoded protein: CASSEARGLAGSNTGELFF.

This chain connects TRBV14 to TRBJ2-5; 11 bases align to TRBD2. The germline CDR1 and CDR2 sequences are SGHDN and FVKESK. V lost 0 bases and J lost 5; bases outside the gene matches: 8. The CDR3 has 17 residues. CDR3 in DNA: TGTGCCAGCAGCCAAGATCGTACTAGCGGGAGTAGGGAGACCCAGTACTTC. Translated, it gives CASSQDRTSGSRETQYF.

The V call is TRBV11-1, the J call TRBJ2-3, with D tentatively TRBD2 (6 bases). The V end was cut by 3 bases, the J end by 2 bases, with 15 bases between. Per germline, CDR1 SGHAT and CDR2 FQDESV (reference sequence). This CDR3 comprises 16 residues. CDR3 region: CASSLRPGLHTDTQYF. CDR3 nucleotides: TGTGCCAGCAGCTTGCGACCGGGACTTCACACAGATACGCAGTATTTT.

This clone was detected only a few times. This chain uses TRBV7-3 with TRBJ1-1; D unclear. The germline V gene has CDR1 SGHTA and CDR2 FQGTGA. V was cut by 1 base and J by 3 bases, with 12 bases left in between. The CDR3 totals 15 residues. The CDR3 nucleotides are TGTGCCAGCAGCTTAAGGGGATCGGGTGACACTGAAGCTTTCTTT. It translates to CASSLRGSGDTEAFF.

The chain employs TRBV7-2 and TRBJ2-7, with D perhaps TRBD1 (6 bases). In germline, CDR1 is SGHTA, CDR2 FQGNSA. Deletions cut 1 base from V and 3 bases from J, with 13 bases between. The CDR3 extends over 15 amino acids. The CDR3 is CASSLGGGQFYEQYF. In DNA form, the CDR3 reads TGTGCCAGCAGCTTAGGGGGCGGACAGTTCTACGAGCAGTACTTC.

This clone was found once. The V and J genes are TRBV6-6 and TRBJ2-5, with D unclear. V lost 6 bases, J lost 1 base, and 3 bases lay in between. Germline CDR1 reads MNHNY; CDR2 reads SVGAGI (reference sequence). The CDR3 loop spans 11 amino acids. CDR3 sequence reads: CASSFQETQYF. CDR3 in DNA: TGTGCCAGCAGCTTCCAAGAGACCCAGTACTTC.

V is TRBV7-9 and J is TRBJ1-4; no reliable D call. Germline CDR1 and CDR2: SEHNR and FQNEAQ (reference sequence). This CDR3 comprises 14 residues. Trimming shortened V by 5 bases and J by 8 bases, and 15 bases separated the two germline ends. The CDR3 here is CASSQYRDEEKLFF. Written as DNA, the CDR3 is TGTGCCAGCAGCCAATACCGCGATGAAGAAAAACTGTTTTTT.

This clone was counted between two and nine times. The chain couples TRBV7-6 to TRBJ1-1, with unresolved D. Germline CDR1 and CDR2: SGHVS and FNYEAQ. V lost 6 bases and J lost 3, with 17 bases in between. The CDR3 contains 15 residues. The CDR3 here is CASSRREGLDTEAFF. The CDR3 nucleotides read TGTGCCAGCAGTCGGAGGGAGGGTCTCGACACTGAAGCTTTCTTT.

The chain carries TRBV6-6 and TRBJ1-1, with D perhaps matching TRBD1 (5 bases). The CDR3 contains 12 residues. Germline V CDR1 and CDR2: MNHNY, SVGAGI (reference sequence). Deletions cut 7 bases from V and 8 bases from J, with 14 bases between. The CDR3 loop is CASTFRGDEAFF. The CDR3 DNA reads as TGTGCCAGCACTTTTCGGGGGGACGAAGCTTTCTTT.

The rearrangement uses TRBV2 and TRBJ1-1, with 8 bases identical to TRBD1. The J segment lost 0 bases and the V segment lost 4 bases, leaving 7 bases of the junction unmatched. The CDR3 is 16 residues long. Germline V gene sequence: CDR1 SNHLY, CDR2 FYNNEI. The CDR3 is CASSVPQGAMNTEAFF. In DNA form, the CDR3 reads TGTGCCAGCAGTGTACCGCAGGGGGCAATGAACACTGAAGCTTTCTTT. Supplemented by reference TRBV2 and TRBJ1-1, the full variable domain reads EPEVTQTPSHQVTQMGQEVILRCVPISNHLYFYWYRQILGQKVEFLVSFYNNEISEKSEIFDDQFSVERPDGSNFTLKIRSTKLEDSAMYFCASSVPQGAMNTEAFFGQGTRLTVV.

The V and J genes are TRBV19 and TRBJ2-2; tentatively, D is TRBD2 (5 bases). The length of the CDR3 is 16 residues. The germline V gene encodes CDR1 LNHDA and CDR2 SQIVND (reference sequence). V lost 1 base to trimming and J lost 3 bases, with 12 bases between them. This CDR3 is CASSIVERLYTGELFF. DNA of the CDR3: TGTGCCAGTAGTATAGTTGAGCGGCTCTACACCGGGGAGCTGTTTTTT.

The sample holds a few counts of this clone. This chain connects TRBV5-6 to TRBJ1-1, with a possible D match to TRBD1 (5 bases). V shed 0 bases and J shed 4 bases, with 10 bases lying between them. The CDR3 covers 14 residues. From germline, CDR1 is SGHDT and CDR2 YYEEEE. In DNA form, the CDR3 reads TGTGCCAGCAGCTTGGGGCCTAGGGGCACTGAAGCTTTCTTT. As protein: CASSLGPRGTEAFF. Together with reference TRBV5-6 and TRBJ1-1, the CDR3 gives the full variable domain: DAGVTQSPTHLIKTRGQQVTLRCSPKSGHDTVSWYQQALGQGPQFIFQYYEEEERQRGNFPDRFSGHQFPNYSSELNVNALLLGDSALYLCASSLGPRGTEAFFGQGTRLTVV.